A selection of T cell receptor beta chains follows, all from one sample in a study of response to subunit inactivated influenza vaccine. MiXCR, run by TCRdb on the RT-PCR reads, gives a single entry per CDR3 protein. The table shows roughly 550,000 distinct CDR3 sequences, with under 30% occurring only once. In addition, the sample was reused for a study of T cells expressing NK-cell markers.

Specimen: CD4+ T cells sorted from PBMCs, collected 12 days after vaccination. The receptor source for this set is a man aged 50 or older who received an inactivated influenza vaccine. The CDR3 runs from the conserved cysteine through the conserved F or W. Fields, in order: CDR3 DNA, CDR3 protein, V gene, J gene, clone size, D gene. The D gene is left open where the match is weak. A row's size may be missing; if present it is once, few, many or a size class.

TGTGCCAGCACCCCCCTAGCGGGAGGGCCGACCGGGGAGCTGTTTTTT	CASTPLAGGPTGELFF	TRBV12-3/TRBV12-4	TRBJ2-2	many	TRBD2
TGTGCCAGTAGTGATCTGGACGCCTACGAGCAGTACTTC	CASSDLDAYEQYF	TRBV19	TRBJ2-7	.	.
TGCAGTGCTAGTGTGGGGTCGGGCTCCTACGAGCAGTACTTC	CSASVGSGSYEQYF	TRBV20-1	TRBJ2-7	few	.
TGTGCCAGCAGCTTAGAGGTAGTTGTCGAGCAGTACTTC	CASSLEVVVEQYF	TRBV7-2	TRBJ2-7	.	.
TGCGCCAGCAGCGCCGCGGTGCGAGACTCACCCCTCCACTTT	CASSAAVRDSPLHF	TRBV10-1	TRBJ1-6	.	.
TGTGCCAGCAGTTACTTGTCGACTGGAAACACCATATATTTT	CASSYLSTGNTIYF	TRBV6-2/TRBV6-3	TRBJ1-3	.	.
TGCGCCAGCAGCTTGGATTACAGGGGGCGTCCCGAGCAGTACTTC	CASSLDYRGRPEQYF	TRBV5-1	TRBJ2-7	few	TRBD1
TGCAGTGCTAGACTGGGGACAGGGGTAGAGACCCAGTACTTC	CSARLGTGVETQYF	TRBV20-1	TRBJ2-5	.	TRBD1
TGTGCCAGCAAGGTTACAGGCCAAGAGACCCAGTACTTC	CASKVTGQETQYF	TRBV2	TRBJ2-5	few	.
TGCGCCAGCAGCACTCCTCTTGATGACCAAGAGACCCAGTACTTC	CASSTPLDDQETQYF	TRBV5-1	TRBJ2-5	many	.
TGTGCCAGCAGGGGATGGGACAGGTCCTACGAGCAGTACTTC	CASRGWDRSYEQYF	TRBV6-1	TRBJ2-7	few	TRBD1
TGTGCCAGCTCACCTCCGGGACAGGGGAAAAAGGAGCTGTTTTTT	CASSPPGQGKKELFF	TRBV18	TRBJ2-2	once	TRBD1
TGTGCCTGGGACTTCTCTGGGGCCAACGTCCTGACTTTC	CAWDFSGANVLTF	TRBV30	TRBJ2-6	few	.
TGCGCCAGCAGTTTACAGGGTTCCCACGAGCAGTACTTC	CASSLQGSHEQYF	TRBV5-1	TRBJ2-7	.	.
TGTGCCAGCAGCTTACTGCGGGGGAAAAACACAGATACGCAGTATTTT	CASSLLRGKNTDTQYF	TRBV7-9	TRBJ2-3	.	TRBD2
TGTGCCAGCAGTTTATTTGGGAACAATCAGCCCCAGCATTTT	CASSLFGNNQPQHF	TRBV12-3/TRBV12-4	TRBJ1-5	.	.
TGTGCCAGCAGCTTAGGGGACCTCTACGAGCAGTACTTC	CASSLGDLYEQYF	TRBV7-9	TRBJ2-7	few	.